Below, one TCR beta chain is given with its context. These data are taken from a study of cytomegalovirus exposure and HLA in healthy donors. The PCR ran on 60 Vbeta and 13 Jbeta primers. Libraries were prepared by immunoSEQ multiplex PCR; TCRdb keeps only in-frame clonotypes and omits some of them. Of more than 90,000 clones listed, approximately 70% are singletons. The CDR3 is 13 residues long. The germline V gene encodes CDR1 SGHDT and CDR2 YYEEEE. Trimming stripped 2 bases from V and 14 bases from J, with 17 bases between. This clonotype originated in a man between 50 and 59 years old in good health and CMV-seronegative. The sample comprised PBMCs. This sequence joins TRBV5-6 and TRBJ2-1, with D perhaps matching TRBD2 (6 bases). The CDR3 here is CASSFLGGTSKFF. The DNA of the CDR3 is TGTGCCAGCAGCTTCTTGGGCGGGACCTCTAAGTTCTTC.